This is a list of T cell receptor beta chains from one sample in a study of T cell changes during pregnancy in multiple sclerosis. Sequencing used immunoSEQ multiplex PCR; TCRdb keeps in-frame clones, though not all of them. The sample lists approximately 41,000 clones; 94% were seen once. The starting material was CD8+ T cells from peripheral blood mononuclear cells, obtained in the third trimester of pregnancy. All receptors come from a female donor with multiple sclerosis, enrolled in a pregnancy study. Each CDR3 is given with its conserved first and last residue. A D gene is named only where the DNA matches it firmly. Clone size is given for some rows only: seen once, a few or many times, or a class if the clone is expanded.

clone size,V gene,J gene,CDR3 length,D gene,CDR3 DNA,CDR3 protein
NA,TRBV7-9,TRBJ2-7,13,NA,TGTGCCAGCAGCTTACCCTCAGGGCACGAGCAGTACTTC,CASSLPSGHEQYF
few,TRBV15,TRBJ1-2,16,NA,TGTGCCACCAGCAGAGAGCCCGGCAGGGCTGCGTATGGCTACACCTTC,CATSREPGRAAYGYTF
once,TRBV6-1,TRBJ1-2,13,TRBD1,TGTGCCAGCGGGGAGCAGGGGGAGGCCGGCTACACCTTC,CASGEQGEAGYTF
NA,TRBV2,TRBJ1-5,17,TRBD1,TGTGCCAGCATCGGGGACAGACCATCACATAGCAATCAGCCCCAGCATTTT,CASIGDRPSHSNQPQHF
NA,TRBV19,TRBJ2-1,14,NA,TGTGCCAGTACCAAGACAGTGACAGGCAATGAGCAGTTCTTC,CASTKTVTGNEQFF
NA,TRBV5-4,TRBJ2-7,13,NA,TGTGCCAGCAGGGCAGTAGGTAGCGACGAGCAGTACTTC,CASRAVGSDEQYF
NA,TRBV6-1,TRBJ1-1,13,NA,TGTGCCAGCAAGGACCAGGGTCAAGGGGAAGCTTTCTTT,CASKDQGQGEAFF
once,TRBV14,TRBJ2-7,15,TRBD2,TGTGCCAGCAGCCACCCAGCGGGAGGTATCGACGAGCAGTACTTC,CASSHPAGGIDEQYF
NA,TRBV27,TRBJ2-1,12,TRBD2,TGTGCCATTCGGACCGGACTAGCGGAGCAGTTCTTC,CAIRTGLAEQFF
NA,TRBV19,TRBJ2-1,16,NA,TGTGCCAGTAGTATAGGGGGGGACAGATCCTACAATGAGCAGTTCTTC,CASSIGGDRSYNEQFF
NA,TRBV28,TRBJ2-5,17,TRBD1,TGTGCCAGCAGCAACGGACAGGGAGGAATGGGCCAAGAGACCCAGTACTTC,CASSNGQGGMGQETQYF
NA,TRBV27,TRBJ2-7,14,NA,TGTGCCAGCACATCCCGCGGCGGCCCCTACGAGCAGTACTTC,CASTSRGGPYEQYF
once,TRBV18,TRBJ1-2,20,NA,TGTGCCAGCTCACCACCAGGAGTGTTTGGAATCTTTGACTTCGACTATGGCTACACCTTC,CASSPPGVFGIFDFDYGYTF
NA,TRBV27,TRBJ2-1,19,TRBD2,TGTGCCAGCAGTCGTGGGGGCGGGACTAGCGGGAACTACTACAATGAGCAGTTCTTC,CASSRGGGTSGNYYNEQFF
NA,TRBV4-1,TRBJ1-2,14,NA,TGCGCCAGCAGCCAAGTTGGTCAGGGTTATGGCTACACCTTC,CASSQVGQGYGYTF
NA,TRBV5-6,TRBJ2-7,13,NA,TGTGCCAGCAGCTTGATGGCCACGGGGGAGCAGTACTTC,CASSLMATGEQYF
NA,TRBV9,TRBJ2-5,15,TRBD1,TGTGCCAGCAGCGTAGTACAGGGGGCAAGAGAGACCCAGTACTTC,CASSVVQGARETQYF
NA,TRBV6-1,TRBJ2-7,14,NA,TGTGCCAGCAGTGAATATGAGCCCCCCTACGAGCAGTACTTC,CASSEYEPPYEQYF
once,TRBV13,TRBJ2-3,12,NA,TGTGCCAGCAGCTTCTTCGGGGATACGCAGTATTTT,CASSFFGDTQYF
NA,TRBV5-4,TRBJ2-5,17,TRBD2,TGTGCCAGCGGCCCCTTGACGGCTAGCGGGTCCCAAGAGACCCAGTACTTC,CASGPLTASGSQETQYF
NA,TRBV20-1,TRBJ2-2,11,NA,TGCAGTGCTAGAGTTATCGGGGAGCTGTTTTTT,CSARVIGELFF
NA,TRBV5-1,TRBJ2-7,15,NA,TGCGCCAGCAGCTTCGGCGGGCTCCCCTCCTACGAGCAGTACTTC,CASSFGGLPSYEQYF
NA,TRBV6-5,TRBJ2-1,15,TRBD2,TGTGCCAGCAGTTACTCGACTAGCGGGGACAATGAGCAGTTCTTC,CASSYSTSGDNEQFF
NA,TRBV29-1,TRBJ2-1,14,TRBD1,TGCAGCGTTCAGACAGGGGGCAGTTACAATGAGCAGTTCTTC,CSVQTGGSYNEQFF
NA,TRBV2,TRBJ1-2,10,NA,TGTGCCAGCGGGGGGTATGGCTACACCTTC,CASGGYGYTF
NA,TRBV9,TRBJ2-7,14,TRBD2,TGTGCCAGCAGCGTAGGGGTAGCGGGAGGGGAGCAGTACTTC,CASSVGVAGGEQYF
NA,TRBV13,TRBJ2-3,13,NA,TGTGCCAGCAGCTGGTCAGGCACAGATACGCAGTATTTT,CASSWSGTDTQYF
NA,TRBV2,TRBJ1-2,16,TRBD1,TGTGCCCGCGAGAAGGGGGCCCCGGGGGACCAGCATGGCTACACCTTC,CAREKGAPGDQHGYTF
NA,TRBV20-1,TRBJ1-1,11,NA,TGCAGTGCTAGAACTGTAGTGGAAGCTTTCTTT,CSARTVVEAFF
once,TRBV6-1,TRBJ2-7,16,TRBD2,TGTGCCAGCAGTGAATCCACTAGCGGGAGTCGAGACGAGCAGTACTTC,CASSESTSGSRDEQYF
NA,TRBV4-3,TRBJ2-1,15,NA,TGCGCCAGCAGCCAAGTCGCGGGAAACTACAATGAGCAGTTCTTC,CASSQVAGNYNEQFF
NA,TRBV28,TRBJ2-7,18,TRBD2,TGTGCCAGCAGCTCCGACAGGATACTAGCGGGACCCCTCTCCGAGCAGTACTTC,CASSSDRILAGPLSEQYF
NA,TRBV4-1,TRBJ2-1,15,TRBD2,TGCGCCAGCAGCCACCCCCCGGGAGGTGGGGATGAGCAGTTCTTC,CASSHPPGGGDEQFF
NA,TRBV9,TRBJ2-5,16,TRBD2,TGTGCCAGCAGCGTAGTGAGTAGCGGGAGTCCCGAGACCCAGTACTTC,CASSVVSSGSPETQYF
NA,TRBV5-6,TRBJ2-2,16,NA,TGTGCCAGCAGCTCTGGACAGACCTCGAACACCGGGGAGCTGTTTTTT,CASSSGQTSNTGELFF
NA,TRBV5-1,TRBJ2-7,15,TRBD2,TGCGCCAGCAGCTTCCTGAGCGGGGATACCTACGAGCAGTACTTC,CASSFLSGDTYEQYF
NA,TRBV27,TRBJ2-7,14,TRBD2,TGTGCCTCCAGGCCAGCGGGAAGCTCCTACGAGCAGTACTTC,CASRPAGSSYEQYF
NA,TRBV4-2,TRBJ2-1,15,TRBD2,TGTGCCAGCAGCCAAGATGAGGGACTAGTGGGTGAGCAGTTCTTC,CASSQDEGLVGEQFF
NA,TRBV7-6,TRBJ2-7,14,TRBD1,TGTGCCAGCAGCTCCCGGGACAGGGATTACGAGCAGTACTTC,CASSSRDRDYEQYF
NA,TRBV19,TRBJ1-2,14,TRBD1,TGTGCCACGGGGGGGGACAGATCCTTTGGAGGCTACACCTTC,CATGGDRSFGGYTF
NA,TRBV6-7,TRBJ2-7,16,TRBD2,TGTGCCAGCAGTTCCCCCGGAGAGCGGGACTCCTACGAGCAGTACTTC,CASSSPGERDSYEQYF
NA,TRBV4-1,TRBJ2-7,16,NA,TGCGCCAGCAGCCAAGAAGTATGGAGAAACTCCTACGAGCAGTACTTC,CASSQEVWRNSYEQYF
NA,TRBV25-1,TRBJ2-3,16,TRBD1,TGTGCCAGCAGTGGGGGGACAGGGGCCATAACAGATACGCAGTATTTT,CASSGGTGAITDTQYF
NA,TRBV7-9,TRBJ2-7,13,TRBD2,TGTGCCAGTGGTAGCGGGAGTTCTTACGAGCAGTACTTC,CASGSGSSYEQYF
NA,TRBV19,TRBJ2-1,16,TRBD2,TGTGCCAGTAACCCTGGACTAGCGGGAAGTTACAATGAGCAGTTCTTC,CASNPGLAGSYNEQFF
NA,TRBV10-1,TRBJ1-4,17,NA,TGCGCCAGCAGAGGGCAGCGGCCAATGGGGATGGAGGAAAAACTGTTTTTT,CASRGQRPMGMEEKLFF
NA,TRBV5-4,TRBJ2-3,12,NA,TGTGCCAGCAGCCCGACAGCAGATACGCAGTATTTT,CASSPTADTQYF
NA,TRBV4-2,TRBJ2-4,16,NA,TGTGCCAGCAGCCAAGATCTTAGCCGGGCCAAAAACATTCAGTACTTC,CASSQDLSRAKNIQYF
once,TRBV5-1,TRBJ1-4,14,TRBD1,TGCGCCAGCAGCACGGACAGGAGGAATGAAAAACTGTTTTTT,CASSTDRRNEKLFF
NA,TRBV15,TRBJ2-1,15,TRBD2,TGTGCCACCAGCAGAGACCCTAGCGGGAGGAATGAGCAGTTCTTC,CATSRDPSGRNEQFF
NA,TRBV19,TRBJ1-1,14,NA,TGTGCCAGTAGTATAACTGATACCGGCACTGAAGCTTTCTTT,CASSITDTGTEAFF
NA,TRBV7-2,TRBJ2-7,14,NA,TGTGCCAGCAGCTTACGAGACAGGACCTACGAGCAGTACTTC,CASSLRDRTYEQYF
NA,TRBV5-5,TRBJ1-1,15,NA,TGTGCCAGCAGCGGGGGGGACCTCGGGTACACTGAAGCTTTCTTT,CASSGGDLGYTEAFF
NA,TRBV6-1,TRBJ1-2,16,NA,TGTGCCAGCAGTGAAAGTGGGACAAGGGCTAACTATGGCTACACCTTC,CASSESGTRANYGYTF
NA,TRBV13,TRBJ2-3,16,TRBD1,TGTGCCAGCAGCTTAGATGGACAGGGGATGGCAGATACGCAGTATTTT,CASSLDGQGMADTQYF
NA,TRBV28,TRBJ2-7,21,TRBD1,TGTGCCAGCAGTTCACAGCTCACAGGGGAAGAAGCCGTCATCCGATTCTACGAGCAGTACTTC,CASSSQLTGEEAVIRFYEQYF
NA,TRBV30,TRBJ2-5,18,TRBD2,TGTGCCTGGGAGGGCCGACTAGCGGGTGGGCGGGACTCAGAGACCCAGTACTTC,CAWEGRLAGGRDSETQYF
few,TRBV27,TRBJ1-1,13,NA,TGTGCCAGCAGCCCTTTACAGGGTCCTGAAGCTTTCTTT,CASSPLQGPEAFF
NA,TRBV4-3,TRBJ2-2,16,NA,TGCGCCAGCAGCCAAGTGGAGACAGCACACACCGGGGAGCTGTTTTTT,CASSQVETAHTGELFF
NA,TRBV6-5,TRBJ2-2,14,TRBD1,TGTGCCAGCAGTCAACAGGGGGCCGGCGGGGAGCTGTTTTTT,CASSQQGAGGELFF